This T cell receptor beta chain was sequenced in a study of graft-versus-host responses after intestinal transplantation. Study-wide background: Each transplant was multivisceral, liver-intestinal, or isolated intestinal. Study-wide points: Allografts carried high graft-versus-host to host-versus-graft clonal ratios in patients having graft-donor T cell macrochimerism.

This table comes from immunoSEQ multiplex PCR, and its TCRdb copy is limited to in-frame clones, with some not included. The sample includes about 51,000 clones, approximately 95% of them seen just once. The CDR3 covers 14 residues. The germline CDR1 and CDR2 sequences are MNHEY and SMNVEV (reference sequence). V lost 2 bases and J lost 4, with 11 bases in between. A remark on this clone: The antigen remains undetermined.

The chain couples TRBV27 to TRBJ1-2, with D maybe TRBD1 (6 bases). Sequencing was performed on unstimulated CD8+ T cells sorted from spleen or lymph node cells, taken before transplant. The sequence was obtained from a human donor who was the organ donor for an intestinal transplant. The CDR3 is CASSLTGTSYGYTF. CDR3 DNA sequence: TGTGCCAGCAGTTTAACAGGGACCAGCTATGGCTACACCTTC.